This entry lists 4 T cell receptor beta chains sequenced from one sample in a study of CD8 T cells in ankylosing spondylitis. TCRdb reprocessed the 5' RACE reads via MiXCR and lists one record per CDR3 protein. Among 380,000 or so distinct CDR3 sequences listed, about 20% were seen once. Sequencing used blood, either unsorted or a sorted T cell fraction (not recorded which). The receptors stem from a male donor with ankylosing spondylitis or in good health (not recorded which).

The chain joins TRBV5-1 to TRBJ2-7; D is perhaps TRBD1 or TRBD2 (5 bases each). The germline gives CDR1 SGHRS, CDR2 YFSETQ. The germline V and J ends were trimmed by 10 bases and 6 bases, with 20 bases remaining between them. The CDR3 has 13 residues. CDR3 coding DNA: TGCGCCTGCTGGGACCTGCACTCCCCCGAGCAGTACTTC. Amino acids: CACWDLHSPEQYF.

This clonotype was picked up a small number of times. The chain joins TRBV9 to TRBJ1-1; 8 bases match TRBD1. CDR1 is SGDLS and CDR2 is YYNGEE in the germline V gene. V shed 4 bases, J shed 1 base, and the junction held 6 bases outside the gene matches. The length of the CDR3 is 15 residues. The CDR3 loop is CASSPRGTGNTEAFF. The CDR3 coding sequence is TGTGCCAGCAGCCCTAGAGGGACAGGGAACACTGAAGCTTTCTTT.

V is TRBV6-5 and J is TRBJ1-2; no clear D. Trimming removed 2 bases from V and 5 bases from J, with 18 bases in between. Germline V lookup: CDR1 MNHEY, CDR2 SVGAGI. CDR3 length: 16 amino acids. The CDR3 loop is CASSYESLGRLYGYTF. The CDR3 nucleotides are TGTGCCAGCAGTTACGAATCCCTCGGCCGCCTTTATGGCTACACCTTC.

As concerns this clonotype: One end of the junction does not line up with germline, which may come from a read error. This chain connects TRBV29-1 to TRBJ2-7; no clear D gene. There are 13 residues in the CDR3. Germline V gene lookup returns CDR1 SQVTM and CDR2 ANQGSEA. CDR3 in amino acids: CSVGLQSSYKQYF. CDR3 nucleotides: TGCAGCGTTGGGTTGCAGAGCTCCTACAAGCAGTACTTC.